One sample yielded the 21 T cell receptor beta chains listed below, sequenced in a study of Ad26.COV2.S vaccination and SARS-CoV-2 variants. Assay used: immunoSEQ multiplex PCR; TCRdb lists only in-frame clones, some missing. The sample has hundreds of thousands of clones; 87% are singletons. Treatment defined: around 19 received Ad26.COV2.S at low or high dose, single or two shots; a few received placebo; per-sample allocation not given. Sample collection was performed on day 63 after the first vaccine or placebo injection. Here the sequenced sample was peripheral blood, taken in a trial of Ad26.COV2.S vaccine versus placebo. These receptor sequences come from a person aged 18-65 years who received the Ad26.COV2.S COVID-19 vaccine or a placebo.

V and J are TRBV25-1 and TRBJ2-3; 9 bases are shared with TRBD1. Germline V CDR1 and CDR2: MGHDK, SYGVNS. V lost 2 bases, J lost 4 bases, and 4 bases stayed unmatched. The CDR3 contains 15 residues. CDR3: CASSEGDRGADTQYF. CDR3 nucleotide sequence: TGTGCCAGCAGTGAAGGAGACAGGGGGGCAGATACGCAGTATTTT.

The genes are TRBV11-3 and TRBJ2-3; D possibly corresponds to TRBD1 (7 bases). Germline V lookup: CDR1 SGHNT, CDR2 YENEEA. CDR3 length equals 17 residues. V was cut by 1 base and J by 4 bases, with 18 bases left in between. The CDR3 nucleotides read TGTGCCAGCAGCTTAGTACCTACCGGCAGGGGGGCAGATACGCAGTATTTT. Protein: CASSLVPTGRGADTQYF.

This chain's CDR3 is CASSQDSGGRTDTQYF. The CDR3 bases are TGTGCCAGCAGCCAAGACAGCGGGGGGCGCACAGATACGCAGTATTTT. The chain couples TRBV3-1 (or the pseudogene TRBV3-2) to TRBJ2-3, with 9 positions matching TRBD2. The CDR3 has 16 residues. Germline values: CDR1 LGHDT, CDR2 YNNKEL (reference sequence). Losses at the gene ends were 0 bases for V and 1 base for J; bases not matched to a gene: 2.

This chain joins TRBV28 and TRBJ2-1, with TRBD1 matching over 7 bases. CDR1 MDHEN and CDR2 SYDVKM come from the germline V gene. This CDR3 is built from 12 residues. Germline trimming cut 6 bases from V and 7 bases from J; bases unmatched to any gene: 3. CDR3 sequence reads: CASSQQGNEQFF. The CDR3 nucleotides are TGTGCCAGCAGCCAACAGGGGAATGAGCAGTTCTTC.

V gene TRBV12-3 or TRBV12-4 combines with J gene TRBJ1-1, with D hard to call. This CDR3 comprises 13 residues. V gave up 3 bases and J gave up 5 bases, with 10 bases separating them. The DNA for the CDR3 is TGTGCCAGCAGTTTCAAGGGTGGGACTGAAGCTTTCTTT. It specifies CASSFKGGTEAFF.

The chain couples TRBV19 to TRBJ1-5; D gene uncertain. Trimming cost V 7 bases and J 2 bases, with 12 bases left between them. CDR3 length: 14 amino acids. The germline V gene has CDR1 LNHDA and CDR2 SQIVND (reference sequence). CDR3 amino acids: CASIPQAGNQPQHF. Here the CDR3 DNA reads TGTGCCAGTATCCCGCAGGCAGGCAATCAGCCCCAGCATTTT.

J is TRBJ2-1 and V is TRBV7-2; 13 positions match TRBD2. CDR1 and CDR2 (germline): SGHTA, FQGNSA. The CDR3 is 16 residues long. V lost 4 bases, J lost 7 bases, and 7 bases stayed unmatched. This CDR3 is CASSSAGTSGNNEQFF. The CDR3 DNA reads TGTGCCAGCAGCTCCGCCGGGACTAGCGGGAATAATGAGCAGTTCTTC.

V usage is TRBV7-9 and J usage is TRBJ1-2; 11 nucleotides match TRBD1. The CDR3 contains 15 residues. V lost 5 bases to trimming and J lost 4 bases; unmatched junction nucleotides: 6. Germline CDR1 reads SEHNR; CDR2 reads FQNEAQ (reference sequence). The CDR3 DNA follows: TGTGCCAGCAGCCCACCGGGACAGGGGGGCTATGGCTACACCTTC. Translation gives CASSPPGQGGYGYTF. The whole variable domain, filled in from reference TRBV7-9 and TRBJ1-2, reads DTGVSQNPRHKITKRGQNVTFRCDPISEHNRLYWYRQTLGQGPEFLTYFQNEAQLEKSRLLSDRFSAERPKGSFSTLEIQRTEQGDSAMYLCASSPPGQGGYGYTFGSGTRLTVV.

The chain couples TRBV5-4 to TRBJ2-1, with 7 positions matching TRBD2. Per the germline V gene, CDR1 is SGHNT and CDR2 is YYREEE (reference sequence). The CDR3 has 16 amino acids. Trimming took 0 bases from V and 8 from J; bases not matched to a gene: 11. This chain's CDR3 is CASSLGQKTSLDEQFF. CDR3 DNA sequence: TGTGCCAGCAGCTTGGGCCAAAAGACTAGCTTGGATGAGCAGTTCTTC.

The chain recombines TRBV4-3 with TRBJ2-5, with D hard to call. Trimming removed 1 base at V and 3 bases at J, with 9 bases between. In germline, CDR1 is LGHNA, CDR2 YSLEER. The CDR3 runs to 14 residues. The CDR3 sequence is CASSQGMVKETQYF. CDR3 in DNA: TGCGCCAGCAGCCAAGGGATGGTTAAAGAGACCCAGTACTTC.

The chain employs TRBV3-1 (or the pseudogene TRBV3-2) and TRBJ2-7; D is unresolved. Germline CDR1 LGHDT, CDR2 YNNKEL (reference sequence). Trimming took 1 base from V and 5 from J, leaving 6 bases between them. CDR3 length equals 12 residues. CDR3 DNA sequence: TGTGCCAGCAGCCAAGCGGTACACGAGCAGTACTTC. Its protein product is CASSQAVHEQYF.

Written as DNA, the CDR3 is TGTGCCAGCTCCCCCGACCGGTCCGCGGAGCAGTTCTTC. Translation: CASSPDRSAEQFF. V is TRBV18 and J is TRBJ2-1, with unresolved D. The V end lost 6 bases, the J end lost 10 bases, and 16 bases lay between the germline ends. The CDR3 sequence is 13 residues long. CDR1 and CDR2 from the germline V gene are KGHSH and LQKENI. Supplemented by reference TRBV18 and TRBJ2-1, the full variable domain reads NAGVMQNPRHLVRRRGQEARLRCSPMKGHSHVYWYRQLPEEGLKFMVYLQKENIIDESGMPKERFSAEFPKEGPSILRIQQVVRGDSAAYFCASSPDRSAEQFFGPGTRLTVL.

V is TRBV12-3 or TRBV12-4 and J is TRBJ2-1; D is unclear. Trimming took off 3 bases at V and 12 bases at J, with 9 bases between the two ends. CDR3 length equals 11 residues. The CDR3 nucleotides read TGTGCCAGCAGTTTCCTATCTTGGCAGTTCTTC. Its translation is CASSFLSWQFF.

This clone is a singleton in its sample. The rearrangement uses TRBV4-1 and TRBJ2-1; 8 bases are a match to TRBD2. Unmatched junction bases numbered 7, after V lost 3 bases and J lost 9 bases. The CDR3 totals 14 residues. The V gene's germline CDR1 is MGHRA and CDR2 YSYEKL. This CDR3 is CASSHFGGAREQFF. DNA for the CDR3: TGCGCCAGCAGCCATTTCGGGGGGGCCCGTGAGCAGTTCTTC.

V usage is TRBV4-1 and J usage is TRBJ1-2; 10 bases map to TRBD1. V was clipped by 2 bases and J by 5 bases; unmatched bases: 14. The CDR3 extends over 18 amino acids. Germline values: CDR1 MGHRA, CDR2 YSYEKL. CDR3 nucleotides: TGCGCCAGCAGCCAACCCGTCGCAAGGGACAGGGGAATTTATGGCTACACCTTC. Amino acid sequence: CASSQPVARDRGIYGYTF.

The DNA of the CDR3 is TGTGCCGGGGGACCAAGACAGGGGAGCACCGGGGAGCTGTTTTTT. It codes for CAGGPRQGSTGELFF. The chain carries TRBV6-6 and TRBJ2-2, with TRBD1 matching over 8 bases. This CDR3 spans 15 amino acids. The germline gives CDR1 MNHNY, CDR2 SVGAGI (reference sequence). The V gene end was trimmed by 11 bases and the J gene end by 4 bases; junction bases not matched to a gene: 12.

The genes are TRBV18 and TRBJ2-1, with 8 bases matching TRBD2. V lost 3 bases to trimming and J lost 6 bases; unmatched junction nucleotides: 4. Germline loops: CDR1 KGHSH, CDR2 LQKENI. The CDR3 contains 14 residues. The CDR3 spells CASSPGTRPNEQFF. The CDR3 coding sequence is TGTGCCAGCTCACCCGGGACTAGGCCCAATGAGCAGTTCTTC.

On this clone itself: Other nucleotide sequences in the sample specify the same CDR3. The V and J genes are TRBV7-3 and TRBJ2-5; D may be TRBD1 or TRBD2 (5 bases each). This CDR3 has 13 residues. The V end lost 1 base, the J end lost 5 bases, and 8 bases lay between the germline ends. In germline, CDR1 is SGHTA, CDR2 FQGTGA. CDR3 residues: CASSLRGSETQYF. The CDR3 nucleotides are TGTGCCAGCAGCTTAAGGGGGTCGGAGACCCAGTACTTC.

This chain links TRBV7-9 with TRBJ2-7; a weak D match, TRBD1 (6 bases). CDR3 size: 13 residues. Trimming removed 5 bases from V and 5 bases from J, with 13 bases in between. CDR1 and CDR2 (germline): SEHNR, FQNEAQ (reference sequence). The CDR3 protein is CASSKQGADEQYF. The CDR3, as DNA: TGTGCCAGCAGCAAACAGGGAGCCGACGAGCAGTACTTC.

V usage is TRBV30 and J usage is TRBJ1-5, with D possibly being TRBD1 (6 bases). CDR1 is GTSNPN, CDR2 SVGIG, per germline (reference sequence). This CDR3 spans 14 amino acids. With 2 bases removed from V and 2 bases from J, the gap between germline ends came to 10 bases. CDR3 nucleotides: TGTGCCTGGAGTCGCAGGGGTGGCAATCAGCCCCAGCATTTT. Amino acid sequence: CAWSRRGGNQPQHF. Supplemented by reference TRBV30 and TRBJ1-5, the full variable domain reads SQTIHQWPATLVQPVGSPLSLECTVEGTSNPNLYWYRQAAGRGLQLLFYSVGIGQISSEVPQNLSASRPQDRQFILSSKKLLLSDSGFYLCAWSRRGGNQPQHFGDGTRLSIL.

The V gene is TRBV7-2, the J gene TRBJ1-1; D unresolved. This CDR3 has 14 amino acids. V was cut by 1 base and J by 0 bases, with 6 bases left in between. Germline assignment: CDR1 SGHTA and CDR2 FQGNSA. This CDR3 is CASSLVGLNTEAFF. CDR3 nucleotides: TGTGCCAGCAGCTTAGTTGGGTTGAACACTGAAGCTTTCTTT.